The entry below gives a single T cell receptor beta chain sequence along with its context. Its antigen is still unknown. No much larger clone is present one base from it, and per-base qualities are unavailable. The library came from 5' RACE. TCRdb lists the instrument as NextSeq 500. In the TCR library protocol, unique molecular identifiers were attached to individual cDNA molecules to correct for PCR bias and sequencing error. Sequencing covered both TCR alpha and beta chains, and within each sample the abundances of alpha and beta sequences were tightly co-correlated. The source study handled its data this way. V gene, J gene and CDR3 annotation of TCR sequences was performed with Decombinator V4. TCRs were defined as expanded if a significant change between any two time points was detected under a Poisson model with p below 0.0001. TCR abundances were normalised to the total number of TCRs sequenced in each sample and reported as counts per million. MAIT TCRs were defined by TRAV1-2 paired with TRAJ12, TRAJ20 or TRAJ33, and iNKT TCRs by TRAV10 paired with TRAJ18. VDJdb, accessed 1 November 2021, was searched for CMV, EBV and SARS-CoV-2 annotated TCRs, excluding TCRs annotated for multiple antigens. Using fastp trimming at Q25 and MiXCR clonotype assembly, TCRdb reanalyzed the public sequencing data and kept in-frame beta chains. Each CDR3 protein gets just one entry, which takes the most common genes and DNA from the rows behind it. The V and J calls follow TCRdb's processing rather than the paper's. The sample includes around 64,000 distinct CDR3 sequences, with roughly an eighth observed a single time. Around 6% of the sample is taken by the ten largest.

The data originate from a study of early T cells in non-severe SARS-CoV-2 infection (dated by TCRdb to about 2021). Turning to the overall study: Because TCR sequencing was done on bulk RNA from unsorted whole blood, the alpha and beta chains could not be paired. What the study reported, not specific to this receptor: VDJdb matching was skewed toward anti-spike CD8 responses and likely underestimated virus-specific expansions by missing private and CD4 specificities.

From the cysteine through the phenylalanine, the CDR3 covers 13 amino acids. The read is trimmed to its CDR3 DNA, 39 bases read in frame from base 1. V is clipped by 3 bases and J by 9 bases, and the sequence between their germline boundaries is 11 bases long. The germline V gene yields KGHDR for CDR1 and SFDVKD for CDR2. A case-control design nested within a healthcare worker cohort in London, UK, was used, with weekly nasopharyngeal swab PCR tests and blood sampling performed. Healthcare workers were recruited between 23 and 31 March 2020, during the week of the UK lockdown, and were followed weekly for up to roughly 15 weeks.

The chain employs TRBV24-1 and TRBJ2-1, with the D gene uncertain. Sample: whole blood, taken at baseline. The clonotype was recovered from an adult who was a healthcare worker with PCR-confirmed SARS-CoV-2 infection or an uninfected control (not recorded which). CDR3 reads: CATSDDPPGEQFF. In nucleotide form, the sequence is TGTGCCACCAGTGATGACCCCCCAGGTGAGCAGTTCTTC.